Detailed here is one T cell receptor beta chain. Treatment of any kind had been given to no patient before thyroid surgery. The CDR3 spans 14 residues. The ends were cut back, 0 bases at V and 3 bases at J, with 12 bases in the middle. CDR1 and CDR2 (germline): DFQATT, SNEGSKA (reference sequence). TCRdb re-clonotyped the PCR reads through MiXCR. The table has approximately 20,000 clones, about 31% seen once. This record comes from a study of metastatic and nonmetastatic thyroid tumors. The sample comprised adjacent normal tissue. This TCR was recovered from a female donor with papillary thyroid cancer or a benign thyroid nodule (not recorded which). Some clones in this sample may be carry-over from other donors' samples. The chain joins TRBV20-1 to TRBJ2-7; no reliable D call. CDR3 sequence (DNA): TGCAGTGCTAGAGATCGGATTGGAAGCTACGAGCAGTACTTC. This sequence encodes CSARDRIGSYEQYF.